The present T cell receptor (beta chain) was sequenced within a study of PD-1 blockade in classical Hodgkin lymphoma. Turning to the study itself: Nivolumab 3 mg/kg was given intravenously every 2 weeks. Study-wide results and limits: Baseline TCR diversity was reportedly lower in newly diagnosed patients than in healthy donors. It was reported as lower still in relapsed/refractory patients. By cycle point C4D1, TCR diversity had risen significantly in CD4+ cells (but not CD8+ cells). Those achieving complete response showed baseline diversity like newly diagnosed patients.

The assay was immunoSEQ multiplex PCR, and TCRdb's table has in-frame clones only and misses some. The repertoire has some 150,000 clones, 78% of them found once; the top ten carry 7.5% to 9.5%. Every patient had relapsed following autologous stem cell transplantation, and cohorts differed in brentuximab vedotin exposure. Germline V gene lookup returns CDR1 MNHEY and CDR2 SMNVEV (reference sequence). Trimming took off 5 bases at V and 6 bases at J, with 11 bases between the two ends. The CDR3 is made up of 13 amino acids. In regard to this clone: Antigen specificity is unknown.

The source material was peripheral blood mononuclear cells (PBMCs), sampled before the second cycle of nivolumab. The source of this sequence is a human donor with classical Hodgkin lymphoma. The J gene is TRBJ1-5, the V gene TRBV27, with unresolved D. The CDR3 DNA reads as TGTGCCAGCAGTCCAAAGGACGGTCAGCCCCAGCATTTT. Protein product: CASSPKDGQPQHF.